The TCR beta chain described here comes from a study of cytomegalovirus exposure and HLA in healthy donors. Findings of the study overall: Later work found that TCR association rates differed between HLA loci; DRB1 had the most and HLA-C the fewest. Most TCR sequences were seen very rarely across donors, but some public TCRs occurred in many. The listing of about 150 TCR beta chains classed them as cytomegalovirus-associated.

The CDR3 has 15 amino acids. Trimming cost V 3 bases and J 6 bases, with 17 bases left between them. Per the germline V gene, CDR1 is LNHDA and CDR2 is SQIVND (reference sequence). Donors had nominal health at sampling but likely had unrecorded immune exposures. The PCR ran on 60 Vbeta and 13 Jbeta primers. Only in-frame clones appear in the TCRdb table, and some are missing; sequencing was by immunoSEQ multiplex PCR. In the table there are about 130,000 clones, about 78% of which are singletons. Regarding this clone: Its antigen is as yet unknown.

The TCR was taken from a human donor in good health. Sequenced sample: PBMCs. The rearrangement uses TRBV19 and TRBJ1-2, with D possibly being TRBD1 (6 bases). Here the CDR3 DNA reads TGTGCCAGTAGTATCCGCCAGGGGCGCGTGAATGGCTACACCTTC. Protein product: CASSIRQGRVNGYTF.